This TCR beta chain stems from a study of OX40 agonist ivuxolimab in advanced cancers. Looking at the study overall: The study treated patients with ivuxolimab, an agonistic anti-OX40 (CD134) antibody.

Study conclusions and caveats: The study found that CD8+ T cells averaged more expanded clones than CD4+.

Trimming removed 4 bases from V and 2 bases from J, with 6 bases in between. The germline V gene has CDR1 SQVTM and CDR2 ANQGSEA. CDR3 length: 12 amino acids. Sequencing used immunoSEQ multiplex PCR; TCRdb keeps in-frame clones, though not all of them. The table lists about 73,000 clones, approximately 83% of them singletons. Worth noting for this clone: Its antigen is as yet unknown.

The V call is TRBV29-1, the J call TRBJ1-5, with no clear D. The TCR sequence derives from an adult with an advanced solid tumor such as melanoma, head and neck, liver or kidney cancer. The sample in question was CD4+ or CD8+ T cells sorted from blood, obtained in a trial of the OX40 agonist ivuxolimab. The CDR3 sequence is CSVGSGNQPQHF. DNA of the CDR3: TGCAGCGTTGGTTCAGGCAATCAGCCCCAGCATTTT.